This T cell receptor (beta chain) is drawn from a study of control samples from healthy donors and cancer patients. V was cut by 5 bases and J by 3 bases, with 10 bases left in between. This CDR3 has 14 residues. CDR1 is ENHRY, CDR2 SYGVKD, per germline. The table lists this clone with a few counts. Generated by immunoSEQ multiplex PCR, the TCRdb table keeps only in-frame clones and is missing some. The sample consists of under 70,000 clones, 90% of them appearing once. This chain uses TRBV10-3 with TRBJ2-2, with no clear D. The material sequenced was PBMCs. The receptor comes from a woman aged 45-65 years with colorectal cancer. CDR3 in DNA: TGTGCCATCAGTTGGGGTGGAGACACCGGGGAGCTGTTTTTT. Translation gives CAISWGGDTGELFF.